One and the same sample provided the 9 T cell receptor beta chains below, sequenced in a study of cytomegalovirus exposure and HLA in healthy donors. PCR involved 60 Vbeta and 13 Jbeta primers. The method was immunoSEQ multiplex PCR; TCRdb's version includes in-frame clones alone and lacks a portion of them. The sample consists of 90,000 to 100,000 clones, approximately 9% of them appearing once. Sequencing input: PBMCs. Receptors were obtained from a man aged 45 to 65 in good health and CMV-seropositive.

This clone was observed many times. The CDR3 protein is CASSLGGSSNEQYF. The CDR3, as DNA: TGTGCCAGCAGCTTGGGCGGGAGCAGCAACGAGCAGTACTTC. This chain joins TRBV5-5 and TRBJ2-7; TRBD2 aligns across 7 bases. The CDR3 is 14 amino acids. V lost 0 bases to trimming and J lost 5 bases; unmatched junction nucleotides: 5. Germline V gene lookup returns CDR1 SGHKS and CDR2 YYEKEE (reference sequence).

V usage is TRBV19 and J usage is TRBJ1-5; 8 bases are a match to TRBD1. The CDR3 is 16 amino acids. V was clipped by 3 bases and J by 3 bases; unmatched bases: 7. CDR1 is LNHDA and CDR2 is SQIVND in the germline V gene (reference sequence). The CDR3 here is CASSMVQGAFNQPQHF. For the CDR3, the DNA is TGTGCCAGTAGTATGGTTCAGGGGGCATTCAATCAGCCCCAGCATTTT.

The CDR3 DNA reads TGTGCCAGCTCACCGAGGACAAATGGAGGGTTGAATGAAAAACTGTTTTTT. The encoded protein is CASSPRTNGGLNEKLFF. The genes are TRBV18 and TRBJ1-4; D might be TRBD1 (5 bases). There are 17 residues in the CDR3. The germline V gene has CDR1 KGHSH and CDR2 LQKENI. The V gene lost 3 bases and the J gene lost 5 bases, with 19 bases spanning the gap. The full variable domain, its missing parts supplied by reference TRBV18 and TRBJ1-4, is NAGVMQNPRHLVRRRGQEARLRCSPMKGHSHVYWYRQLPEEGLKFMVYLQKENIIDESGMPKERFSAEFPKEGPSILRIQQVVRGDSAAYFCASSPRTNGGLNEKLFFGSGTQLSVL.

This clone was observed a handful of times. CDR3 region: CASSLWSEGGGYGYTF. The CDR3 bases are TGCGCCAGCAGCTTGTGGAGTGAAGGGGGCGGCTATGGCTACACCTTC. The chain uses TRBV5-1 and TRBJ1-2; TRBD1 matches at 7 bases. Trimming took 1 base from V and 4 from J; bases not matched to a gene: 10. CDR3 length: 16 residues. Germline V gene sequence: CDR1 SGHRS, CDR2 YFSETQ.

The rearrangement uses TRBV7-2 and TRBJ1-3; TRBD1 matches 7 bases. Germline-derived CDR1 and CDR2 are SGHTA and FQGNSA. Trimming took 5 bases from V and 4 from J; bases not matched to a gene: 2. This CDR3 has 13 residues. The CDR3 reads CASSRTGGNTIYF. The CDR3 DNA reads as TGTGCCAGCAGCCGGACAGGCGGAAACACCATATATTTT.

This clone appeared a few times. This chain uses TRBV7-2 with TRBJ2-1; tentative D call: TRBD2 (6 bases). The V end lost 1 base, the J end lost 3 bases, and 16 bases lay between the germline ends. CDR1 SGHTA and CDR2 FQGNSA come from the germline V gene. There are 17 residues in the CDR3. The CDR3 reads CASSLVRSSGVYNEQFF. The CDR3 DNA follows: TGTGCCAGCAGCTTAGTCCGGAGTAGCGGAGTCTACAATGAGCAGTTCTTC.

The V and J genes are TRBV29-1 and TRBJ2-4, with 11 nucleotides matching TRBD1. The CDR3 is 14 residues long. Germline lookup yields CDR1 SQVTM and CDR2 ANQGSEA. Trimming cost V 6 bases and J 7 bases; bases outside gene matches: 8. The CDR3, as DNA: TGCAGCGTATTGGGACAGGGGGGCTATAACATTCAGTACTTC. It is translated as CSVLGQGGYNIQYF.

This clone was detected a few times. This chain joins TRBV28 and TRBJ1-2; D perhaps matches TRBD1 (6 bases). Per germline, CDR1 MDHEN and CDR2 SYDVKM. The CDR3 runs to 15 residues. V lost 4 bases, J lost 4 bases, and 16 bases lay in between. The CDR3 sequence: CASSSWTADLYGYTF. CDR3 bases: TGTGCCAGCAGTTCCTGGACAGCGGACCTCTATGGCTACACCTTC.

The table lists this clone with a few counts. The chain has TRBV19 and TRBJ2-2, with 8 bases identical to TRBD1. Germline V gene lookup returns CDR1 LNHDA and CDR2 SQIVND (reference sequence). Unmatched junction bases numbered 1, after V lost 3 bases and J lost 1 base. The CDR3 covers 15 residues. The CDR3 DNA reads TGTGCCAGTAGTATCAGGGGGCGGAACACCGGGGAGCTGTTTTTT. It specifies CASSIRGRNTGELFF.